This TCR beta chain was captured in a study of STAT5B mutations in CD4+ large granular lymphocyte leukemia. Study-level findings and limits: Main leukemic clonotypes were patient-specific, but more than 20% appeared at low frequency elsewhere. Compared with healthy controls (2/35), patient top clones favored TRBV06 (8/27).

The assay was run at survey level. Sequencing used immunoSEQ multiplex PCR; TCRdb keeps in-frame clones, though not all of them. This sample has about 30,000 clones, with roughly 85% found just once. The V gene lost 5 bases and the J gene lost 5 bases, with 19 bases spanning the gap. Germline lookup yields CDR1 SGHVS and CDR2 FNYEAQ. The CDR3 covers 16 residues. Controls came from buffy coats of healthy blood donors. Turning to this clone: The antigen is undetermined.

Input material: CD4+ T cells from blood buffy coats. The rearrangement uses TRBV7-6 and TRBJ2-1; no clear D. This sequence originates from a human donor in good health. The CDR3 spells CASSPDLLLAHNEQFF. The CDR3 DNA sequence: TGTGCCAGCAGCCCAGATCTCCTTCTGGCTCACAATGAGCAGTTCTTC.